This T cell receptor (beta chain) was retrieved from a study of OX40 agonist ivuxolimab in advanced cancers. Findings of the study overall: On average, a greater number of expanded clones characterised CD8+ T cells relative to CD4+.

Of note for this clone: No antigen is known for it.

The germline gives CDR1 MNHGY, CDR2 SVAAGI. The CDR3 loop spans 14 amino acids. Between the trimmed V and J ends, which lost 5 bases and 2 bases, there was a span of 13 bases. The method was immunoSEQ multiplex PCR; TCRdb's version includes in-frame clones alone and lacks a portion of them. The table has over 15,000 clones, about 81% seen once. The sample was CD4+ or CD8+ T cells sorted from blood, taken in a trial of the OX40 agonist ivuxolimab. The gene calls are TRBV6-9 and TRBJ2-7, with D perhaps matching TRBD2 (5 bases). The sequence was collected from an adult with an advanced solid tumor such as melanoma, head and neck, liver or kidney cancer. In nucleotides, the CDR3 is TGTGCCAGCAGTGATACAGCCGGGGCCTACGAGCAGTACTTC. Protein sequence: CASSDTAGAYEQYF.